These 18 T cell receptor beta chains share one sample of origin, sequenced in a study of cytomegalovirus exposure and HLA in healthy donors. Primers included in the PCR were 60 Vbeta and 13 Jbeta primers. Data came from immunoSEQ multiplex PCR; TCRdb stores just in-frame clones and leaves some out. There are around 300,000 clones in the sample; roughly 70% occur only once, and around 2.3% lies in the top ten. The sequencing sample was made of PBMCs. Receptors originate from a female donor in good health and CMV-seronegative.

V usage is TRBV6-4 and J usage is TRBJ2-1; 7 nucleotides agree with TRBD1. Germline V gives CDR1 MRHNA, CDR2 SNTAGT. V was pared by 2 bases and J by 8 bases, with 3 bases of the junction left unmatched. This CDR3 has 13 residues. The CDR3 nucleotides are TGTGCCAGCAGTGACGAACAGGGGTATGAGCAGTTCTTC. This encodes CASSDEQGYEQFF.

V gene TRBV28 combines with J gene TRBJ2-4; TRBD2 is a possible D gene (5 bases). The CDR3 runs to 12 residues. V was pared by 10 bases and J by 5 bases, with 12 bases between. Per the germline V gene, CDR1 is MDHEN and CDR2 is SYDVKM. CDR3 DNA: TGTGCCACTATGGACTTTCAAAACATTCAGTACTTC. It yields the protein CATMDFQNIQYF.

This chain uses TRBV2 with TRBJ1-5; 9 bases fit TRBD1. Germline values: CDR1 SNHLY, CDR2 FYNNEI. This CDR3 contains 14 residues. The trim removed 6 bases at V and 1 base at J, leaving 1 base unmatched. CDR3 amino acids: CASSGTGSNQPQHF. CDR3 coding DNA: TGTGCCAGCAGCGGGACAGGGAGCAATCAGCCCCAGCATTTT.

This chain links TRBV4-1 with TRBJ2-1; 8 bases are a match to TRBD1. CDR3 length equals 16 residues. Trimming removed 4 bases from V and 4 bases from J; junction bases left unmatched: 9. Germline-derived CDR1 and CDR2 are MGHRA and YSYEKL. CDR3 sequence reads: CASSPTDRASYNEQFF. CDR3 sequence (DNA): TGCGCCAGCAGCCCGACGGACAGGGCAAGTTACAATGAGCAGTTCTTC.

The CDR3 DNA is TGTGCCAGCAGTGAAAGGAGAGAAAGCTACGAGCAGTACTTC. Protein sequence: CASSERRESYEQYF. This chain uses TRBV2 with TRBJ2-7; no definite D call. The V gene lost 2 bases and the J gene lost 3 bases, with 11 bases spanning the gap. The CDR3 runs to 14 residues. Germline V lookup: CDR1 SNHLY, CDR2 FYNNEI.

This clone was detected only once. The CDR3 loop is CASSRERANEQYF. The CDR3 bases are TGTGCCAGCAGCCGGGAGCGGGCCAACGAGCAGTACTTC. The rearrangement links TRBV5-4 to TRBJ2-5; possibly TRBD2 for D (6 bases). The closer fit of TRBJ2-7 to the DNA end suggests the J call may be wrong. The CDR3 loop spans 13 amino acids. The germline V gene encodes CDR1 SGHNT and CDR2 YYREEE (reference sequence).

This clone has more than one count but fewer than ten. The V gene is TRBV6-1, the J gene TRBJ2-3, with D perhaps matching TRBD1 (6 bases). Trimming pared 4 bases from V and 0 bases from J, leaving 11 bases between. The CDR3 totals 15 residues. The germline CDR1 and CDR2 sequences are MNHNS and SASEGT. The CDR3 protein is CASSGPGHSTDTQYF. As DNA, the CDR3 is TGTGCCAGCAGTGGACCGGGACACAGCACAGATACGCAGTATTTT.

The chain links TRBV27 to TRBJ2-2; D possibly corresponds to TRBD2 (6 bases). Trimming shortened V by 2 bases and J by 6 bases, and 13 bases separated the two germline ends. Per germline, CDR1 MNHEY and CDR2 SMNVEV (reference sequence). The CDR3 is 15 amino acids. CDR3 bases: TGTGCCAGCAGTTTAGGGGGGAGCGCGGCCGGGGAGCTGTTTTTT. Translated, it gives CASSLGGSAAGELFF.

Only a few counts were recorded for this clone. The chain joins TRBV6-1 to TRBJ1-5; D possibly corresponds to TRBD1 (6 bases). Germline-derived CDR1 and CDR2 are MNHNS and SASEGT. Deletions cut 3 bases from V and 2 bases from J, with 8 bases between. The CDR3 sequence is 14 residues long. The CDR3: CASSDNRGNQPQHF. CDR3 in DNA: TGTGCCAGCAGTGATAACAGGGGCAATCAGCCCCAGCATTTT.

The V call is TRBV6-1, the J call TRBJ2-5; the D gene is possibly TRBD2 (6 bases). The J call may be mistaken, given a closer DNA end match to TRBJ2-7. Germline V gene sequence: CDR1 MNHNS, CDR2 SASEGT. The CDR3 runs to 18 residues. In nucleotides, the CDR3 is TGTGCCAGCAGTGAAGCGGCCCTTTGGTTAGCGGCCTCCTACGAGCAGTACTTC. Protein product: CASSEAALWLAASYEQYF.

The chain joins TRBV19 to TRBJ2-1; D might be TRBD1 (5 bases). The germline V gene has CDR1 LNHDA and CDR2 SQIVND (reference sequence). V lost 3 bases to trimming and J lost 10 bases, with 13 bases between them. This CDR3 contains 13 residues. The CDR3 here is CASSISKWTEQFF. The DNA of the CDR3 is TGTGCCAGTAGTATCTCTAAATGGACAGAGCAGTTCTTC. The full variable domain, its missing parts supplied by reference TRBV19 and TRBJ2-1, is DGGITQSPKYLFRKEGQNVTLSCEQNLNHDAMYWYRQDPGQGLRLIYYSQIVNDFQKGDIAEGYSVSREKKESFPLTVTSAQKNPTAFYLCASSISKWTEQFFGPGTRLTVL.

J is TRBJ2-2 and V is TRBV7-9, with a weak D call TRBD2 (5 bases). Trimming shortened V by 4 bases and J by 0 bases, and 12 bases separated the two germline ends. Germline values: CDR1 SEHNR, CDR2 FQNEAQ (reference sequence). This CDR3 spans 16 amino acids. The CDR3, as DNA: TGTGCCAGCAGCTCCCCCCCCGGGGCGAACACCGGGGAGCTGTTTTTT. Encoded protein: CASSSPPGANTGELFF.

V usage is TRBV10-3 and J usage is TRBJ2-1, with D maybe TRBD1 (5 bases). The V gene's germline CDR1 is ENHRY and CDR2 SYGVKD. This CDR3 region has 14 residues. The V gene lost 8 bases and the J gene lost 4 bases, with 15 bases spanning the gap. DNA for the CDR3: TGTGCCATCGGGGCCCCTAGACAGTACAATGAGCAGTTCTTC. Amino acids: CAIGAPRQYNEQFF.

This CDR3 is CASSPGTSRRYTDTQYF. The CDR3 DNA reads as TGTGCCAGCAGCCCGGGGACTAGCAGAAGATACACAGATACGCAGTATTTT. This chain connects TRBV2 to TRBJ2-3; TRBD2 agrees at 9 bases. Unmatched junction bases numbered 12, after V lost 6 bases and J lost 2 bases. Germline CDR1 SNHLY, CDR2 FYNNEI. This CDR3 is 17 amino acids long.

The V and J genes are TRBV18 and TRBJ2-7, with D uncertain. From germline, CDR1 is KGHSH and CDR2 LQKENI. The germline V and J ends were trimmed by 6 bases and 1 base, with 10 bases remaining between them. The CDR3 runs 13 residues. CDR3 in DNA: TGTGCCAGCTCTGGTTCGGAGTCCTACGAGCAGTACTTC. It encodes CASSGSESYEQYF.

The chain carries TRBV27 and TRBJ2-5; 7 bases map to TRBD1. Germline V gives CDR1 MNHEY, CDR2 SMNVEV (reference sequence). The CDR3 has 14 amino acids. V lost 4 bases, J lost 9 bases, and 11 bases stayed unmatched. The CDR3 is CASSSRDSLGAQYF. The CDR3 DNA reads TGTGCCAGCAGTTCCCGGGACAGCCTCGGGGCCCAGTACTTC.

The chain employs TRBV4-1 and TRBJ2-7, with a possible D match to TRBD2 (7 bases). Germline loops: CDR1 MGHRA, CDR2 YSYEKL. The CDR3 is made up of 15 amino acids. Trimming removed 4 bases from V and 2 bases from J, with 15 bases in between. This CDR3 reads CASSRGASGTYEQYF. For the CDR3, the DNA is TGCGCCAGCAGCCGGGGGGCTAGCGGTACCTACGAGCAGTACTTC.

The chain has TRBV7-9 and TRBJ1-2, with D uncertain. V was trimmed by 4 bases and J by 1 base, leaving 10 bases between them. Germline V gene data show CDR1 as SEHNR and CDR2 as FQNEAQ (reference sequence). This CDR3 is built from 14 residues. The CDR3 reads CASSSPGNNYGYTF. DNA of the CDR3: TGTGCCAGCAGCTCACCGGGAAATAACTATGGCTACACCTTC.